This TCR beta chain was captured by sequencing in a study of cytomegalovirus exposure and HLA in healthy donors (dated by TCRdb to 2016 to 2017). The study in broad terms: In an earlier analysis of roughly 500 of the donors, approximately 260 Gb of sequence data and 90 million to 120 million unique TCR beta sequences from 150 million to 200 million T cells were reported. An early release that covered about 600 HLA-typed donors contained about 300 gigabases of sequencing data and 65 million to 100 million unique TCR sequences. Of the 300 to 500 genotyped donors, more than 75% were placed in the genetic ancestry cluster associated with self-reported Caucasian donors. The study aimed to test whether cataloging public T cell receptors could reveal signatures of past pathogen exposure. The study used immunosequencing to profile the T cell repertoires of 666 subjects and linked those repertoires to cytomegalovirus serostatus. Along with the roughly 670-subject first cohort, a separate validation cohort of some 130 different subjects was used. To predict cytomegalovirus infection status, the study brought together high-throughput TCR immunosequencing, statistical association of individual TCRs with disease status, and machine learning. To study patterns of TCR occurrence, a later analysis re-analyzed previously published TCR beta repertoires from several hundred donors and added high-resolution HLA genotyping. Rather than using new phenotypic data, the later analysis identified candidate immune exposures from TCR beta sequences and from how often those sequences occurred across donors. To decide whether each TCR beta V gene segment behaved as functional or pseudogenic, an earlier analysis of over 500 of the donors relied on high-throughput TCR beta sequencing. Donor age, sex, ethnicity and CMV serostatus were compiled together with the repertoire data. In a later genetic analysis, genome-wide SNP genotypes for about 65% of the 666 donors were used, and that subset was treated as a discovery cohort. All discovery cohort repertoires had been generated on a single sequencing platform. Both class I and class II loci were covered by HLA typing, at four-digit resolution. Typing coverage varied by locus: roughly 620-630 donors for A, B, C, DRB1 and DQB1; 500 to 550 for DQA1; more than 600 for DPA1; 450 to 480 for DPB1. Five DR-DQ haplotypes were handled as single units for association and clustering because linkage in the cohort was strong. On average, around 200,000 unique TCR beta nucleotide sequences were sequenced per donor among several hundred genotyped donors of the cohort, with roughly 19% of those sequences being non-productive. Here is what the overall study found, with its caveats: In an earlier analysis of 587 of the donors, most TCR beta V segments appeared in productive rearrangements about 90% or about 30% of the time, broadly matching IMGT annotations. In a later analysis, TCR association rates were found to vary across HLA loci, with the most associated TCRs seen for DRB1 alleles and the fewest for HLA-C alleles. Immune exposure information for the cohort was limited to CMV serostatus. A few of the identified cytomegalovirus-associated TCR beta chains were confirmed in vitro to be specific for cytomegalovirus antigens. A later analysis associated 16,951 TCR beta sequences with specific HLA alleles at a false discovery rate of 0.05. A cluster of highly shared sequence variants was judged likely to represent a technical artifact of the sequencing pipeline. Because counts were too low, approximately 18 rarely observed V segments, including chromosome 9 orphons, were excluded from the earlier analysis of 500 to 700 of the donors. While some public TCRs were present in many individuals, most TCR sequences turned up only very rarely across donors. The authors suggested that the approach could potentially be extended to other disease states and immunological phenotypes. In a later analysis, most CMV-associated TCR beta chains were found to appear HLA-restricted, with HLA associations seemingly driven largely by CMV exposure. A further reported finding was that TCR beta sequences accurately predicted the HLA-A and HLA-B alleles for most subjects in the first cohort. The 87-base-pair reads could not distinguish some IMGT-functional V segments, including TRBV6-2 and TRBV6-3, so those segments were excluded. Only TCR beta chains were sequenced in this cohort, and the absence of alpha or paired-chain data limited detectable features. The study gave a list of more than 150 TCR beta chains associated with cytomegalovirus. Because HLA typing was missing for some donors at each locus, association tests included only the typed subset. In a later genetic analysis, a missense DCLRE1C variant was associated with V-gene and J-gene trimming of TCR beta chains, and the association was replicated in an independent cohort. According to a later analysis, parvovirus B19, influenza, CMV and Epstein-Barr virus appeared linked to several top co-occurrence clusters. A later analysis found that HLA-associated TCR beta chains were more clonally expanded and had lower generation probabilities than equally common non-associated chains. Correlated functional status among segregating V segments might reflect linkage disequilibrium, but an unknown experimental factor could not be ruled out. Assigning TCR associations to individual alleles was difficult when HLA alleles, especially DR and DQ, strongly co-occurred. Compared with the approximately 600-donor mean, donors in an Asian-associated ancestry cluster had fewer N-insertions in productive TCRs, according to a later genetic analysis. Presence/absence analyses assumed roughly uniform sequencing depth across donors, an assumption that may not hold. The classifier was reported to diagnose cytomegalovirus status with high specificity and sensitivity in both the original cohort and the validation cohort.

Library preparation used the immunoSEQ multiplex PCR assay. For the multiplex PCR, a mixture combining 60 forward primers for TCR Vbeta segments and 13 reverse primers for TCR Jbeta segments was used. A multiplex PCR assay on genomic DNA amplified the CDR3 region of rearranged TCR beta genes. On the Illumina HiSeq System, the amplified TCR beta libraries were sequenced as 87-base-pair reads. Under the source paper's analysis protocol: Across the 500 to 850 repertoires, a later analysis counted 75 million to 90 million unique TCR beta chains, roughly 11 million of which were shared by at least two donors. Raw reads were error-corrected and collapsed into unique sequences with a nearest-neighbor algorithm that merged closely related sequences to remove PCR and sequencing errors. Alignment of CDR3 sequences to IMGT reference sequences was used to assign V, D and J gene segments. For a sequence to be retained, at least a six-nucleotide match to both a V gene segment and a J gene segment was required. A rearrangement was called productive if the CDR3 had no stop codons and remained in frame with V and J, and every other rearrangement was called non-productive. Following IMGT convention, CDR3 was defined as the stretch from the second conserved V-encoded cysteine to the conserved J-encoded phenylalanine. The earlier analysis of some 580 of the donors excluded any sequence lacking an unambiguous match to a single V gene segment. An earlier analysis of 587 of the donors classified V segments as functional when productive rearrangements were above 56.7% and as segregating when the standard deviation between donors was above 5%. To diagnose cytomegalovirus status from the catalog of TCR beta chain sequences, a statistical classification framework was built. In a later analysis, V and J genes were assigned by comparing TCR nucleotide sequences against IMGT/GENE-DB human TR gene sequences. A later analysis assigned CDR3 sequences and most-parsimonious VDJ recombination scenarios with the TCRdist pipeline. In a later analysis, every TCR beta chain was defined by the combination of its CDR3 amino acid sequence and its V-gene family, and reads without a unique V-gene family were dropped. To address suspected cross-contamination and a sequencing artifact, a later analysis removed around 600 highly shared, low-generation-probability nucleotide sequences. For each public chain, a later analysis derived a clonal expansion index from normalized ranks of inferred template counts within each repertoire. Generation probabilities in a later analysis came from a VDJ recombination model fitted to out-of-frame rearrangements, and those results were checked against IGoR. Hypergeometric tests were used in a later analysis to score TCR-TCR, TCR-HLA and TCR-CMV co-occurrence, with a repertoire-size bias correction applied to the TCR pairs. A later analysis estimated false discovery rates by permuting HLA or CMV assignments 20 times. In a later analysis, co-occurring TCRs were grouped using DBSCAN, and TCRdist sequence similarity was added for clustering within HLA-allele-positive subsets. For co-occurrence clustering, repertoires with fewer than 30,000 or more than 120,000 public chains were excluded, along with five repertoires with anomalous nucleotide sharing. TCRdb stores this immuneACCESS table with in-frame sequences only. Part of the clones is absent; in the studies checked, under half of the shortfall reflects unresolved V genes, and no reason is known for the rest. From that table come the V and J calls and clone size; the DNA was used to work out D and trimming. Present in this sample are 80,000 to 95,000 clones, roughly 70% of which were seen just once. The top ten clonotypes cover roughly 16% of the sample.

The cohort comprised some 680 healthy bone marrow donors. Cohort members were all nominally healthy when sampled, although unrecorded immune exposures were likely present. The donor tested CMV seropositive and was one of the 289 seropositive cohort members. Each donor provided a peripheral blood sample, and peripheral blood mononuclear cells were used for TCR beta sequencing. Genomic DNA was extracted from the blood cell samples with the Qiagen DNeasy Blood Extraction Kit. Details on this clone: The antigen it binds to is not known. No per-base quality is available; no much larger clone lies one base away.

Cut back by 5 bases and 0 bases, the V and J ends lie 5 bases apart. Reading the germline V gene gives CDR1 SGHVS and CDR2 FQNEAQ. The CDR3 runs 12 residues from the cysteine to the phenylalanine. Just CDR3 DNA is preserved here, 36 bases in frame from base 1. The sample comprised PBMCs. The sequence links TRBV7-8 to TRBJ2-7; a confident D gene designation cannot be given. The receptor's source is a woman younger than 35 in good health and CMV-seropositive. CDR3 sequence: CASSTDSYEQYF. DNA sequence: TGTGCCAGCAGCACAGACTCCTACGAGCAGTACTTC.